This is a list of T cell receptor beta chains from one sample in a study of early T cells in non-severe SARS-CoV-2 infection. TCRdb reanalysed the 5' RACE reads using MiXCR and keeps one entry per CDR3 protein. The sample has around 70,000 distinct CDR3 sequences; 12% are singletons. The sequenced sample was whole blood. The source is an adult who was a healthcare worker with PCR-confirmed SARS-CoV-2 infection or an uninfected control (not recorded which). CDR3s include the opening cysteine and the closing phenylalanine or tryptophan. The D gene is left open where the match is weak. The size field is filled for only some rows; it gives once, few, many or a size class.

d_call: -; j_call: TRBJ2-3; v_call: TRBV6-2/TRBV6-3; clone_size: -; cdr3_aa: CASSYNRHFGDTQYF; cdr3_nt: TGTGCCAGCAGTTACAATCGGCACTTCGGAGATACGCAGTATTTT
d_call: -; j_call: TRBJ1-2; v_call: TRBV6-6; clone_size: many; cdr3_aa: CASSYSEGSYGYTF; cdr3_nt: TGTGCCAGCAGTTACTCGGAGGGCTCCTATGGCTACACCTTC
d_call: -; j_call: TRBJ2-5; v_call: TRBV5-1; clone_size: few; cdr3_aa: CASSREAEETQYF; cdr3_nt: TGCGCCAGCAGCAGGGAGGCAGAAGAGACCCAGTACTTC
d_call: -; j_call: TRBJ2-2; v_call: TRBV3-1; clone_size: few; cdr3_aa: CASRLPGAGELFF; cdr3_nt: TGTGCCAGCCGTTTACCAGGCGCCGGGGAGCTGTTTTTT
d_call: -; j_call: TRBJ1-1; v_call: TRBV29-1; clone_size: -; cdr3_aa: CSVDGPATEAFF; cdr3_nt: TGCAGCGTTGACGGTCCTGCGACTGAAGCTTTCTTT
d_call: TRBD1; j_call: TRBJ1-4; v_call: TRBV5-6; clone_size: many; cdr3_aa: CASSGTGVGEKLFF; cdr3_nt: TGTGCCAGCAGCGGGACAGGGGTGGGTGAAAAACTGTTTTTT
d_call: TRBD1; j_call: TRBJ1-2; v_call: TRBV28; clone_size: many; cdr3_aa: CASSLRGLDYGYTF; cdr3_nt: TGTGCCAGCAGTTTAAGGGGGCTTGACTATGGCTACACCTTC
d_call: -; j_call: TRBJ1-1; v_call: TRBV20-1; clone_size: many; cdr3_aa: CSAPDTRQAEAFF; cdr3_nt: TGCAGTGCTCCCGACACCCGGCAGGCTGAAGCTTTCTTT
d_call: -; j_call: TRBJ1-1; v_call: TRBV10-1; clone_size: -; cdr3_aa: CASSPSGPNTEAFF; cdr3_nt: TGCGCCAGCAGTCCATCTGGGCCGAACACTGAAGCTTTCTTT
d_call: -; j_call: TRBJ1-3; v_call: TRBV12-3/TRBV12-4; clone_size: -; cdr3_aa: CASSPLRLLSGNTIYF; cdr3_nt: TGTGCCAGCAGTCCCCTCAGGCTCCTCTCTGGAAACACCATATATTTT
d_call: -; j_call: TRBJ1-5; v_call: TRBV12-3/TRBV12-4; clone_size: many; cdr3_aa: CASSLGSTGQPQHF; cdr3_nt: TGTGCCAGCAGTTTAGGCAGCACGGGTCAGCCCCAGCATTTT
d_call: TRBD1; j_call: TRBJ2-3; v_call: TRBV7-9; clone_size: -; cdr3_aa: CASRSAWDRVIDTQYF; cdr3_nt: TGTGCCAGCAGATCAGCTTGGGACAGGGTCATCGATACGCAGTATTTT
d_call: TRBD2; j_call: TRBJ2-7; v_call: TRBV4-2; clone_size: -; cdr3_aa: CASSQESGLAVYEQYF; cdr3_nt: TGTGCCAGCAGCCAAGAGAGTGGACTAGCGGTCTACGAGCAGTACTTC
d_call: TRBD2; j_call: TRBJ2-5; v_call: TRBV10-3; clone_size: many; cdr3_aa: CAISMGLAAKETQYF; cdr3_nt: TGTGCCATCAGTATGGGACTAGCGGCAAAAGAGACCCAGTACTTC
d_call: -; j_call: TRBJ1-4; v_call: TRBV7-2; clone_size: -; cdr3_aa: CASSLPLAPAPTNEKLFF; cdr3_nt: TGTGCCAGCAGCCTCCCCTTGGCTCCTGCCCCAACTAATGAAAAACTGTTTTTT
d_call: TRBD2; j_call: TRBJ2-1; v_call: TRBV5-6; clone_size: many; cdr3_aa: CASSISLGTSGKRLYEFF; cdr3_nt: TGTGCCAGCAGCATTTCACTTGGAACTAGCGGGAAAAGACTCTATGAGTTCTTC
d_call: -; j_call: TRBJ2-7; v_call: TRBV10-3; clone_size: many; cdr3_aa: CAISGGGRRVYEQYF; cdr3_nt: TGTGCCATCAGTGGGGGAGGCAGGCGAGTCTACGAGCAGTACTTC
d_call: -; j_call: TRBJ2-1; v_call: TRBV6-1; clone_size: few; cdr3_aa: CASSEAGGPYNEQFF; cdr3_nt: TGTGCCAGCAGTGAAGCGGGGGGCCCCTACAATGAGCAGTTCTTC
d_call: -; j_call: TRBJ2-7; v_call: TRBV6-2/TRBV6-3; clone_size: many; cdr3_aa: CASSYARGTYEQYF; cdr3_nt: TGTGCCAGCAGTTACGCTAGGGGGACCTACGAGCAGTACTTC
d_call: -; j_call: TRBJ1-1; v_call: TRBV3-1; clone_size: many; cdr3_aa: CASSPQGGRTEAFF; cdr3_nt: TGTGCCAGCAGCCCACAGGGTGGCCGCACTGAAGCTTTCTTT
d_call: -; j_call: TRBJ2-5; v_call: TRBV11-2; clone_size: many; cdr3_aa: CASSLLMFQETQYF; cdr3_nt: TGTGCCAGCAGCTTATTGATGTTCCAAGAGACCCAGTACTTC
d_call: -; j_call: TRBJ1-5; v_call: TRBV21-1; clone_size: few; cdr3_aa: CASSNGQGRFEPQHF; cdr3_nt: TGTGCCAGCAGCAACGGACAGGGGAGGTTTGAGCCCCAGCATTTT
d_call: -; j_call: TRBJ1-1; v_call: TRBV5-1; clone_size: few; cdr3_aa: CASSLSGLLMNTEAFF; cdr3_nt: TGCGCCAGCAGTTTGTCGGGACTTCTCATGAACACTGAAGCTTTCTTT
d_call: TRBD1; j_call: TRBJ2-7; v_call: TRBV20-1; clone_size: few; cdr3_aa: CSAYRTGGYEQYF; cdr3_nt: TGCAGTGCTTACAGGACAGGGGGCTACGAGCAGTACTTC
d_call: -; j_call: TRBJ2-2; v_call: TRBV19; clone_size: many; cdr3_aa: CASSSRTGGTGELFF; cdr3_nt: TGTGCCAGTAGTTCCCGGACCGGTGGCACCGGGGAGCTGTTTTTT
d_call: -; j_call: TRBJ1-4; v_call: TRBV27; clone_size: -; cdr3_aa: CASSSTAIGPTNEKLFF; cdr3_nt: TGTGCCAGCAGTTCGACGGCGATTGGACCAACTAATGAAAAACTGTTTTTT
d_call: -; j_call: TRBJ2-1; v_call: TRBV2; clone_size: few; cdr3_aa: CASSEREETGGDEQFF; cdr3_nt: TGTGCCAGCAGTGAACGAGAGGAGACTGGCGGGGATGAGCAGTTCTTC
d_call: TRBD1; j_call: TRBJ2-7; v_call: TRBV6-1; clone_size: -; cdr3_aa: CASRVTGGEQYF; cdr3_nt: TGTGCCAGCAGAGTTACAGGGGGCGAGCAGTACTTC
d_call: TRBD1; j_call: TRBJ2-5; v_call: TRBV12-3/TRBV12-4; clone_size: many; cdr3_aa: CASSLAGGQETQYF; cdr3_nt: TGTGCCAGCAGCCTAGCAGGGGGCCAAGAGACCCAGTACTTC